This T cell receptor beta chain was sequenced for a study of cytomegalovirus exposure and HLA in healthy donors. Turning to this clone: The antigen remains undetermined.

Study results and caveats: Altogether, 150 to 200 TCR beta chains were recorded as cytomegalovirus-associated. The classifier was said to identify cytomegalovirus status with high specificity and sensitivity.

Germline CDR1 is MNHEY and CDR2 is SMNVEV (reference sequence). This CDR3 is built from 16 residues. The V segment lost 5 bases and the J segment 9 bases; nucleotides outside the gene matches: 9. Use of 60 Vbeta and 13 Jbeta primers characterized the PCR. Assay used: immunoSEQ multiplex PCR; TCRdb lists only in-frame clones, some missing. The table shows about 150,000 clones, with around 74% occurring only once. The chain is built from TRBV27 and TRBJ2-1; TRBD2 matches at 14 bases. Source material: PBMCs. The clonotype was recovered from a man younger than 35 in good health and CMV-seronegative. DNA for the CDR3: TGTGCCAGCAGTAGGACTAGCGGGAGGAGGGTGGTTGAGCAGTTCTTC. It codes for CASSRTSGRRVVEQFF.